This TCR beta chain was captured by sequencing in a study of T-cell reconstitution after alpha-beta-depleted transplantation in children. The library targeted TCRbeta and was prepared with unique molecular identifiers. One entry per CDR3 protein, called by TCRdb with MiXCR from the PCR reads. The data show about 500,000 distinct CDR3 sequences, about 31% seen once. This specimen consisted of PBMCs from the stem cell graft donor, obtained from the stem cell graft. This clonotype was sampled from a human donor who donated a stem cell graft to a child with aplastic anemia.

The CDR3 protein is CASSHPGQGRSPQYF. The DNA for the CDR3 is TGTGCCAGCAGCCACCCGGGACAGGGGAGGAGTCCCCAGTACTTC. The rearrangement joins TRBV7-2 to TRBJ2-5, with 10 bases fitting TRBD1. This CDR3 is built from 15 residues. V shed 5 bases, J shed 9 bases, and the junction held 12 bases outside the gene matches. CDR1 is SGHTA, CDR2 FQGNSA, per germline.